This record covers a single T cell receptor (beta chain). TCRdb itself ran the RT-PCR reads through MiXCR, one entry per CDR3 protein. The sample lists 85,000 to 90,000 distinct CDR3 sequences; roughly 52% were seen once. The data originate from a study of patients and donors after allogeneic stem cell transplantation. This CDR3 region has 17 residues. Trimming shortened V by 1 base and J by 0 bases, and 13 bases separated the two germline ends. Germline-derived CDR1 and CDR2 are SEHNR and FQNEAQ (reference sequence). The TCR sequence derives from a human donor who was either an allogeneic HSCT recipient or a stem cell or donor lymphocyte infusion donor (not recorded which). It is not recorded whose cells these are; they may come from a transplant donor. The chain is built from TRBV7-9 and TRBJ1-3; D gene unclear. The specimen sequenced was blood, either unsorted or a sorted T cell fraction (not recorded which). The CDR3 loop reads CASSLGSGRISGNTIYF. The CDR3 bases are TGTGCCAGCAGCTTAGGCTCTGGACGGATCTCTGGAAACACCATATATTTT.